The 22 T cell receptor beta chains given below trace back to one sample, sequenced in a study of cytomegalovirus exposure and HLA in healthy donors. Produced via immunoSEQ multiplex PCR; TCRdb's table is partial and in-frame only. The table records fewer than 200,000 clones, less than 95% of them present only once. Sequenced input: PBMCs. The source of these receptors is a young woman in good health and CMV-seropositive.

CDR3 DNA sequence: TGTGCCAGCAGTTTAGGTGGGGTTGAGCGGTACACCTTC. It codes for CASSLGGVERYTF. The chain is built from TRBV28 and TRBJ1-2; D gene ambiguous. The CDR3 is made up of 13 amino acids. Trimming pared 2 bases from V and 11 bases from J, leaving 15 bases between. Looked up from germline, CDR1 is MDHEN and CDR2 is SYDVKM.

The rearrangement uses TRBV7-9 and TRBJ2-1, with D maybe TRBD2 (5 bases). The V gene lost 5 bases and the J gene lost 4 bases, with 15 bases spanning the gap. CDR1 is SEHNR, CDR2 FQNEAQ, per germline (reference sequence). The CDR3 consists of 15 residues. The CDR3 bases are TGTGCCAGCAGCCGACTTAGCGATCCTTACAATGAGCAGTTCTTC. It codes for CASSRLSDPYNEQFF.

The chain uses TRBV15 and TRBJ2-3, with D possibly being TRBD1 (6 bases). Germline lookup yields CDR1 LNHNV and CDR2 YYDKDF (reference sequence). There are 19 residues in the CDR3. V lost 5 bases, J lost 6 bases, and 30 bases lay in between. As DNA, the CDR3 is TGTGCCACCAGCTCTTTATACAGGGATCGCTCCACAAAACATGATACGCAGTATTTT. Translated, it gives CATSSLYRDRSTKHDTQYF.

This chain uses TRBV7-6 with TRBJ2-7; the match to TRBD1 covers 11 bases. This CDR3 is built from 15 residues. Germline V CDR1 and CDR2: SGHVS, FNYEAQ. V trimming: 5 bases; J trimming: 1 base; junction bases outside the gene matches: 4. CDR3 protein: CASSQGQGGSYEQYF. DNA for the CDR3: TGTGCCAGCAGCCAGGGACAGGGGGGGTCCTACGAGCAGTACTTC.

CDR3 loop: CASSIGQGLVYGYTF. DNA of the CDR3: TGTGCCAGTAGTATCGGACAAGGCCTAGTCTATGGCTACACCTTC. The chain employs TRBV19 and TRBJ1-2, with D perhaps TRBD1 (5 bases). With 3 bases removed from V and 4 bases from J, the gap between germline ends came to 15 bases. Looked up from germline, CDR1 is LNHDA and CDR2 is SQIVND (reference sequence). The CDR3 runs to 15 residues. The full variable domain, completed using reference TRBV19 and TRBJ1-2, is DGGITQSPKYLFRKEGQNVTLSCEQNLNHDAMYWYRQDPGQGLRLIYYSQIVNDFQKGDIAEGYSVSREKKESFPLTVTSAQKNPTAFYLCASSIGQGLVYGYTFGSGTRLTVV.

CDR3 DNA sequence: TGTGCCACCAGCAGGAGGGGGATAGATACGCAGTATTTT. Amino acid sequence: CATSRRGIDTQYF. The chain carries TRBV15 and TRBJ2-3; D is possibly TRBD1 (6 bases). This CDR3 is built from 13 residues. Trimming shortened V by 3 bases and J by 5 bases, and 9 bases separated the two germline ends. Germline assignment: CDR1 LNHNV and CDR2 YYDKDF (reference sequence).

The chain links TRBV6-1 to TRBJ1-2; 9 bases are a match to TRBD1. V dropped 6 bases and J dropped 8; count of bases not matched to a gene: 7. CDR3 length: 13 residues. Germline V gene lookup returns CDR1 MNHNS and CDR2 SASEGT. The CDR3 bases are TGTGCCAGCAGGGCCGGGACAGGGCCCGGCTACACCTTC. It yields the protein CASRAGTGPGYTF.

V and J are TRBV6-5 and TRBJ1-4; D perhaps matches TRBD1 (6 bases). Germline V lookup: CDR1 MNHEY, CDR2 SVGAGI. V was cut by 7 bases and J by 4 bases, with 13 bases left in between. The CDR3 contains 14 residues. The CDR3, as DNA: TGTGCCAGCAAGCGACAGGCTTATAATGAAAAACTGTTTTTT. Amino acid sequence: CASKRQAYNEKLFF.

The CDR3 sequence: CASSQPRAGRGSQPQHF. The CDR3 region has the DNA TGCGCCAGCAGCCAACCTAGGGCAGGGCGGGGGAGCCAGCCCCAGCATTTT. The J gene is TRBJ1-5, the V gene TRBV4-1; a possible D gene is TRBD1 (5 bases). Germline lookup yields CDR1 MGHRA and CDR2 YSYEKL. The CDR3 sequence is 17 residues long. The ends were cut back, 2 bases at V and 7 bases at J, with 21 bases in the middle.

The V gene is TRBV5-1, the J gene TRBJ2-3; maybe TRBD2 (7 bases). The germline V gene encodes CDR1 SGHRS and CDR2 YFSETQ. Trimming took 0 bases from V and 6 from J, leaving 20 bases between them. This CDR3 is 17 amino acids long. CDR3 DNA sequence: TGCGCCAGCAGCTTGGGATGGGGGGGCCCATATAGGGATACGCAGTATTTT. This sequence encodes CASSLGWGGPYRDTQYF.

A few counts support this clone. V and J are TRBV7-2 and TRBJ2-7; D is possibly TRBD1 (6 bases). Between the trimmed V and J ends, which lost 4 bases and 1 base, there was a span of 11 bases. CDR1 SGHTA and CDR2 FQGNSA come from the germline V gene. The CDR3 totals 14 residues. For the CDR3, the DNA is TGTGCCAGCAGCTCATCGAGGGGGTCCTACGAGCAGTACTTC. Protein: CASSSSRGSYEQYF.

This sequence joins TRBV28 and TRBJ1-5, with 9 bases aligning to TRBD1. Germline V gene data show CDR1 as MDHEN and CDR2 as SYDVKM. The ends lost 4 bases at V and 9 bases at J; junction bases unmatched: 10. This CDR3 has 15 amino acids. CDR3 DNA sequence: TGTGCCAGCAGTTCGAGTGGGACAGGGATGCGGCCCCAGCATTTT. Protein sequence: CASSSSGTGMRPQHF. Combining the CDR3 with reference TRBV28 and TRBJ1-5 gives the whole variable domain DVKVTQSSRYLVKRTGEKVFLECVQDMDHENMFWYRQDPGLGLRLIYFSYDVKMKEKGDIPEGYSVSREKKERFSLILESASTNQTSMYLCASSSSGTGMRPQHFGDGTRLSIL.

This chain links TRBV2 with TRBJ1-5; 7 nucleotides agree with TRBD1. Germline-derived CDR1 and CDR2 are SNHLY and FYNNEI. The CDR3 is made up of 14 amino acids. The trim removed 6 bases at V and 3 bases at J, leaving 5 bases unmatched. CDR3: CASRQDRTNQPQHF. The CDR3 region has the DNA TGTGCCAGCAGACAGGACAGGACCAATCAGCCCCAGCATTTT.

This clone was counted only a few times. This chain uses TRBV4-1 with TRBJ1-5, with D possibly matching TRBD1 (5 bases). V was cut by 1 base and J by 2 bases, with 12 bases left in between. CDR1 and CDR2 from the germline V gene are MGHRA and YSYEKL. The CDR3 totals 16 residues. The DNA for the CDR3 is TGCGCCAGCAGCCAAGTCGGCCAGGGCGGCAATCAGCCCCAGCATTTT. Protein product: CASSQVGQGGNQPQHF.

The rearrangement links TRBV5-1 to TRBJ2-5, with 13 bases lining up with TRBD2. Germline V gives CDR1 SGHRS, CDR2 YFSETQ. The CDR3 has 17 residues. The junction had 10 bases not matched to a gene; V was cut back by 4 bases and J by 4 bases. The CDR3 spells CASSMMTSGGRGETQYF. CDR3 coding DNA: TGCGCCAGCAGCATGATGACTAGCGGGGGGCGGGGAGAGACCCAGTACTTC.

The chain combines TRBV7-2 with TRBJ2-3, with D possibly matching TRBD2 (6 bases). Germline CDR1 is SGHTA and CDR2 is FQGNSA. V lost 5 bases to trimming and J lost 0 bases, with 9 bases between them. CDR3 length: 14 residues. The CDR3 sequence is CASSQSGSTDTQYF. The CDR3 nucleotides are TGTGCCAGCAGCCAGAGCGGGAGCACAGATACGCAGTATTTT.

CDR3 in amino acids: CASSLRGVIGPTEAFF. DNA of the CDR3: TGTGCCAGCAGTTTACGGGGTGTAATAGGGCCCACTGAAGCTTTCTTT. The rearrangement uses TRBV28 and TRBJ1-1; D is ambiguous. The CDR3 sequence is 16 residues long. The V end was cut by 2 bases, the J end by 4 bases, with 17 bases between. Per germline, CDR1 MDHEN and CDR2 SYDVKM.

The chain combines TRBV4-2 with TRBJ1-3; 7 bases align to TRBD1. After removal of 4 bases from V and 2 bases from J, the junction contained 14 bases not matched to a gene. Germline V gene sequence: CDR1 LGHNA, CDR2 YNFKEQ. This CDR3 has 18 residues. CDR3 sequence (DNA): TGTGCCAGCAGCCCGTGGGGAACAGGGGTCAGGGCTGGAAACACCATATATTTT. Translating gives CASSPWGTGVRAGNTIYF.

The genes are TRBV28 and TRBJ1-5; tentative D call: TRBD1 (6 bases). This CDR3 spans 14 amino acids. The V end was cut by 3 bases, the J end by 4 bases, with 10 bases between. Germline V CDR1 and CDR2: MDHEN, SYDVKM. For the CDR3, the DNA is TGTGCCAGCAGTTTTGGACAGCTGAATCAGCCCCAGCATTTT. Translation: CASSFGQLNQPQHF.

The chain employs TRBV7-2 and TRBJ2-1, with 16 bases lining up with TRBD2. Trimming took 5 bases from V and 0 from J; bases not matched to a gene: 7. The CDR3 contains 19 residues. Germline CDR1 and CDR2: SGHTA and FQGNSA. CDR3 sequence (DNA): TGTGCCAGCAGCAACTCCGGGACTAGCGGGAGGGGCTCCTACAATGAGCAGTTCTTC. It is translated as CASSNSGTSGRGSYNEQFF.

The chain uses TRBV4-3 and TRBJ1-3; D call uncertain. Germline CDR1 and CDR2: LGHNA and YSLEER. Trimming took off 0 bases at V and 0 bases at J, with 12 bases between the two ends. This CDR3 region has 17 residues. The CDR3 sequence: CASSQDWQRPSGNTIYF. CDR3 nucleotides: TGCGCCAGCAGCCAAGACTGGCAACGCCCCTCTGGAAACACCATATATTTT.

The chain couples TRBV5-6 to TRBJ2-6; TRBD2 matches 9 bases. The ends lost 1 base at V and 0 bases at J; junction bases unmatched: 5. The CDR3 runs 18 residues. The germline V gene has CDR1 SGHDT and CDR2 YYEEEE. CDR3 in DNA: TGTGCCAGCAGCTTGTTTCTAGCGGGGCCCTCTGGGGCCAACGTCCTGACTTTC. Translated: CASSLFLAGPSGANVLTF.